A selection of T cell receptor beta chains follows, all from one sample in a study of T cell responses to AZD1222 COVID-19 vaccine. Using immunoSEQ multiplex PCR, the repertoire was profiled, and TCRdb retains in-frame clones only, with some absent. Of some 120,000 clones in the sample, 91% were seen once. Here the sequenced sample was peripheral blood, taken on day 0 of AZD1222 vaccination. These receptors were collected from an adult in good health. Both conserved end residues are part of each CDR3. Each record gives: CDR3 protein, CDR3 DNA, V gene, D gene, J gene, clone size. D genes are given only for firm matches. Some rows mark clone size as missing; the rest say once, few, many or name a class of expanded clone.

CDR3: CASSLVFATSGSRDTQYF; DNA: TGTGCCAGCAGCTTGGTGTTTGCGACTAGCGGGAGTAGGGATACGCAGTATTTT; V: TRBV5-5; D: TRBD2; J: TRBJ2-3; size: NA
CDR3: CASSFGRGGELFF; DNA: TGTGCCAGCAGCTTCGGCCGGGGCGGGGAGCTGTTTTTT; V: TRBV5-6; D: NA; J: TRBJ2-2; size: NA
CDR3: CASSLTGAPGNEQYF; DNA: TGTGCCAGCAGCTTGACAGGGGCCCCGGGAAACGAGCAGTACTTC; V: TRBV5-6; D: TRBD1; J: TRBJ2-7; size: NA
CDR3: CASGSLGSSDNEQFF; DNA: TGTGCCAGCGGGAGTTTAGGTTCGTCCGACAATGAGCAGTTCTTC; V: TRBV11-1; D: NA; J: TRBJ2-1; size: once
CDR3: CASSWTLNTEAFF; DNA: TGTGCCAGCAGCTGGACTCTGAACACTGAAGCTTTCTTT; V: TRBV12-3/TRBV12-4; D: NA; J: TRBJ1-1; size: NA
CDR3: CASSDHTGAPPYEQYF; DNA: TGTGCCAGCAGCGATCACACAGGGGCCCCACCTTACGAGCAGTACTTC; V: TRBV5-4; D: TRBD1; J: TRBJ2-7; size: NA
CDR3: CASSVGSSATGELFF; DNA: TGTGCCAGCAGCGTAGGGTCCAGCGCGACCGGGGAGCTGTTTTTT; V: TRBV9; D: NA; J: TRBJ2-2; size: once
CDR3: CASTSTGYYGYTF; DNA: TGTGCCAGCACCTCAACAGGGTACTATGGCTACACCTTC; V: TRBV25-1; D: NA; J: TRBJ1-2; size: NA
CDR3: CASSFDIGGELFF; DNA: TGCGCCAGCAGCTTTGATATAGGCGGGGAGCTGTTTTTT; V: TRBV5-1; D: NA; J: TRBJ2-2; size: NA
CDR3: CASSHFGNTGELFF; DNA: TGTGCCAGCAGCCATTTCGGGAACACCGGGGAGCTGTTTTTT; V: TRBV7-9; D: NA; J: TRBJ2-2; size: NA
CDR3: CATHHRWDLNNEQFF; DNA: TGTGCCACTCACCATCGGTGGGACCTAAACAATGAGCAGTTCTTC; V: TRBV6-5; D: NA; J: TRBJ2-1; size: NA
CDR3: CASSSGGGSETDTQYF; DNA: TGTGCCAGCAGCTCGGGGGGCGGGAGCGAGACAGATACGCAGTATTTT; V: TRBV11-3; D: NA; J: TRBJ2-3; size: once
CDR3: CASSLVGSKETQYF; DNA: TGCGCCAGCAGCTTGGTCGGTAGCAAAGAGACCCAGTACTTC; V: TRBV5-1; D: NA; J: TRBJ2-5; size: once
CDR3: CSVLGQPGVGANVLTF; DNA: TGCAGCGTCCTGGGACAGCCCGGGGTAGGGGCCAACGTCCTGACTTTC; V: TRBV29-1; D: TRBD1; J: TRBJ2-6; size: NA
CDR3: CASSFTSGSGNEQFF; DNA: TGCGCCAGCAGCTTCACTAGCGGGAGTGGTAATGAGCAGTTCTTC; V: TRBV5-1; D: TRBD2; J: TRBJ2-1; size: NA
CDR3: CASSQGTEDGYTF; DNA: TGTGCCAGCAGCCAAGGGACAGAGGATGGCTACACCTTC; V: TRBV3-1/TRBV3-2; D: NA; J: TRBJ1-2; size: NA